One and the same sample provided the 24 T cell receptor beta chains below, sequenced in a study of tumor-infiltrating lymphocytes in primary liver carcinoma. Both RNA and DNA were isolated together from approximately 22-30 mg of bulk tissue that had not been sorted. A constant-region primer primed TCR beta cDNA synthesis from around 500 ng of total RNA. Generation of the TCR beta libraries relied on three nested multiplex PCR rounds using slightly modified ARM-PCR. Primers for the first two PCR rounds were TRBV1-TRBV30 forward primers and a C-beta reverse primer (around 10 cycles per round). Each CDR3 protein gets one entry after TCRdb re-called the multiplex PCR reads with MiXCR. The repertoire holds around 27,000 distinct CDR3 sequences, roughly four fifths seen once, with just over 45% in the top ten. The sample taken for sequencing was liver tumor tissue from sampling region 3. Specified subset: tumor region T3, left-lateral pole. Receptor source: a man in his forties with primary liver carcinoma and hepatitis B virus infection.

This clonotype appeared many times. The chain employs TRBV7-9 and TRBJ2-7; 8 bases align to TRBD1. J gave up 2 bases and V 8 bases, and 2 bases lay outside the gene matches. The CDR3 sequence is 12 residues long. Germline V lookup: CDR1 SEHNR, CDR2 FQNEAQ (reference sequence). CDR3 coding DNA: TGTGCCAGCGGGACAGGCCCCTACGAGCAGTACTTC. It codes for CASGTGPYEQYF.

On this clonotype itself: The conserved phenylalanine or tryptophan normally closing the CDR3 is absent here, so this likely arose from a read error. V and J are TRBV12-3 or TRBV12-4 and TRBJ2-7; D is undetermined. CDR3 size: 16 residues. The CDR3 DNA reads as TGTGACAGCAGTCTAATGGGCTCCGGTAGCTCCTACGAGCAGTACTTA. Amino acids: CDSSLMGSGSSYEQYL.

Comment on this clonotype: Sequence at one end of the junction differs from germline and may be a read error. The rearrangement uses TRBV29-1 and TRBJ2-2; D possibly uses TRBD1 or TRBD2 (5 bases each). This CDR3 contains 13 residues. The germline V gene encodes CDR1 SQVTM and CDR2 ANQGSEA. The DNA for the CDR3 is TGCAGCGTCCAACACACGGACACCGGGGAGCCGTTCTTT. Translated: CSVQHTDTGEPFF.

This clonotype was seen at least ten times. The V and J genes are TRBV24-1 and TRBJ2-5; D might be TRBD1 or TRBD2, each matching 5 bases. Trimming pared 4 bases from V and 4 bases from J, leaving 9 bases between. Germline assignment: CDR1 KGHDR and CDR2 SFDVKD. The CDR3 runs to 13 residues. Written as DNA, the CDR3 is TGTGCCACCAGTGACCCGGGGCCAGAGACCCAGTACTTC. It specifies CATSDPGPETQYF.

Concerning this clonotype itself: An end of the junction differs from the germline gene, which may be a read error. The V and J genes are TRBV6-6 and TRBJ2-1; tentatively, D is TRBD2 (5 bases). The CDR3 is 14 amino acids. Germline V CDR1 and CDR2: MNHNY, SVGAGI (reference sequence). The CDR3, as DNA: TGTGCCAACAGTTTTAACGGGGCCTACAATGAGCAGTTCTTC. Amino acids: CANSFNGAYNEQFF.

For this clonotype: A much larger clone differs from this one at a single base, so this may be a read error. V usage is TRBV2 and J usage is TRBJ1-1, with 7 bases fitting TRBD1. This CDR3 is 12 amino acids long. Germline V gene sequence: CDR1 SNHLY, CDR2 FYNNEI. The CDR3 DNA reads TGTGCCACCAGTGAACAGGGGACTGAAGCTTTCTTT. Its translation: CATSEQGTEAFF.

Worth noting for this clonotype: A much larger clone differs by one base, so this may be a read error. The chain employs TRBV25-1 and TRBJ2-5; D call uncertain. This CDR3 contains 15 residues. Per the germline V gene, CDR1 is MGHDK and CDR2 is SYGVNS. V gave up 1 base and J gave up 2 bases, with 11 bases separating them. The CDR3 protein is CASSEWSLDQETQYF. CDR3 in DNA: TGTGCCAGCAGTGAATGGAGTCTAGATCAAGAGACCCAGTACTTC.

The chain joins TRBV11-1 to TRBJ2-7; tentative D call: TRBD2 (6 bases). The tail of the sequence fits TRBJ2-1 better, so the J call may be wrong. The CDR3 is 16 residues long. From germline, CDR1 is SGHAT and CDR2 FQDESV (reference sequence). As DNA, the CDR3 is TGTGCCAGCAGCTTAACAACCGGGAGATCAACGGACGAGCAGTTCTTC. Amino acid sequence: CASSLTTGRSTDEQFF.

This clonotype was found once. No conserved phenylalanine or tryptophan is present at the end of the CDR3, so a read error is the likely explanation. The V gene is TRBV12-3 or TRBV12-4, the J gene TRBJ1-2, with D perhaps TRBD1 (5 bases). The CDR3 totals 17 residues. V was shortened by 4 bases and J by 4 bases, with 22 bases between the two germline ends. CDR3 bases: TGTGCCAGCAGTTCTGGGGGACCGGGGCGGAAAGTCTATGGCTACACCTTA. Residues: CASSSGGPGRKVYGYTL.

The chain employs TRBV12-3 or TRBV12-4 and TRBJ2-7; D remains unclear. The CDR3 has 16 amino acids. V shed 2 bases and J shed 4 bases, with 18 bases lying between them. CDR3 bases: TGTGCCAGCAGTTTAATATGCTCCGGTATCTCATACGAGCAGTACTTC. It codes for CASSLICSGISYEQYF.

Comments on this clonotype: The junction departs from the called germline gene at one end, perhaps through a read error. The chain couples TRBV5-1 to TRBJ2-2; D might be TRBD1 (5 bases). The CDR3 has 16 residues. In germline, CDR1 is SGHRS, CDR2 YFSETQ. DNA of the CDR3: TGCACCAGCAGCGTCGGCCAGGGTGGTAGCACCGGGGAGCTGTTTTTT. It specifies CTSSVGQGGSTGELFF. The variable domain in full, completed from reference TRBV5-1 and TRBJ2-2, reads KAGVTQTPRYLIKTRGQQVTLSCSPISGHRSVSWYQQTPGQGLQFLFEYFSETQRNKGNFPGRFSGRQFSNSRSEMNVSTLELGDSALYLCTSSVGQGGSTGELFFGEGSRLTVL.

Concerning this clonotype itself: The CDR3 does not close with the conserved phenylalanine or tryptophan, likely indicating a read error. The chain joins TRBV5-1 to TRBJ2-3; D unclear. Trimming pared 5 bases from V and 4 bases from J, leaving 11 bases between. The CDR3 has 13 residues. The germline gives CDR1 SGHRS, CDR2 YFSETQ. The CDR3 reads CASRGTWPDTQYS. For the CDR3, the DNA is TGCGCCAGCAGAGGCACATGGCCAGATACGCAGTATTCT.

The rearrangement joins TRBV6-1 to TRBJ2-3; TRBD2 is a possible D gene (7 bases). Per the germline V gene, CDR1 is MNHNS and CDR2 is SASEGT. The CDR3 runs to 15 residues. The ends were cut back, 8 bases at V and 15 bases at J, with 30 bases in the middle. The CDR3 nucleotides read TGTGCCAGCTCACCCAGGGGCGGGAGCACAGATACGAATTATTTT. It specifies CASSPRGGSTDTNYF.

The chain joins TRBV29-1 to TRBJ2-5; the D gene is possibly TRBD1 (6 bases). The germline gives CDR1 SQVTM, CDR2 ANQGSEA. CDR3 length: 13 amino acids. The DNA of the CDR3 is TGCGGCGGTCTCATCCAGGGGATGGAGACCCAGTACTTC. This gives the protein CGGLIQGMETQYF.

Concerning this clonotype itself: Compared with germline, one end of the junction differs, possibly owing to a read error. The V and J genes are TRBV11-2 and TRBJ2-5; the D gene is possibly TRBD2 (5 bases). The CDR3 runs to 18 residues. Germline CDR1 is SGHAT and CDR2 is FQNNGV. In nucleotides, the CDR3 is TGTGCCAGCAGCTTAGGGAGGCTAGCCCTGGGAAATAAAGAGATCCAGTACTTC. Its protein product is CASSLGRLALGNKEIQYF.

Comment on this clonotype: The junction departs from the called germline gene at one end, perhaps through a read error. The chain is built from TRBV5-6 and TRBJ1-2; the D gene is possibly TRBD1 (5 bases). Germline CDR1 and CDR2: SGHDT and YYEEEE. The CDR3 length is 15 residues. CDR3 nucleotide sequence: TGTGCCAGCAGCCCCACACCAGGGCTAAGGGGTGGTTACATCTTC. It translates to CASSPTPGLRGGYIF.

Note on this clonotype: This CDR3 fails to terminate in the conserved phenylalanine or tryptophan, so it likely reflects a read error. The chain uses TRBV6-1 and TRBJ2-2, with 11 positions matching TRBD2. V was pared by 8 bases and J by 4 bases, with 9 bases of the junction left unmatched. The CDR3 consists of 16 residues. The germline CDR1 and CDR2 sequences are MNHNS and SASEGT. This CDR3 reads CASGGLADERTGELFS. The CDR3 DNA sequence: TGTGCCAGCGGGGGACTAGCGGATGAACGCACCGGGGAGCTGTTTTCT.

Regarding this clonotype: Possible read error: a much larger clone is one base away. The chain recombines TRBV6-2 or TRBV6-3 with TRBJ2-6; TRBD2 aligns across 7 bases. Germline assignment: CDR1 MNHEY and CDR2 SVGEGT. The CDR3 spans 21 residues. The V and J ends lost 7 bases and 2 bases, in that order; junction bases with no gene match: 23. The CDR3 DNA is TGTGCCAGCACCCCCAGGAGACGTGGGTCTAGCGGCGCCCCTGGGGCCAACGTCCTGACTTTC. Its translation: CASTPRRRGSSGAPGANVLTF.

As regards this clonotype: One end of the junction varies from germline; a read error may be responsible. This chain links TRBV5-6 with TRBJ2-6; D possibly matches TRBD1 or TRBD2 (5 bases each). The CDR3 spans 18 residues. In germline, CDR1 is SGHDT, CDR2 YYEEEE. CDR3 sequence (DNA): TGTACCAGCAGCCTACCTGGGGCAGGGAGAACTGGGGCCAACGTCCTGGCTTTC. Translation gives CTSSLPGAGRTGANVLAF.

This chain connects TRBV10-3 to TRBJ2-7; the D gene is possibly TRBD2 (5 bases). This CDR3 has 14 residues. Trimming cost V 7 bases and J 2 bases, with 15 bases left between them. From germline, CDR1 is ENHRY and CDR2 SYGVKD. CDR3 nucleotide sequence: TGTGCCATCAATCCCGGCTCGGAGGCCTACGAGCAGTACTTC. Translation gives CAINPGSEAYEQYF.

Worth noting for this clonotype: The junction does not match germline at one end; this may be a read error. The rearrangement uses TRBV4-1 and TRBJ1-3; 7 bases line up with TRBD1. Germline CDR1 and CDR2: MGHRA and YSYEKL. The CDR3 is made up of 15 amino acids. The CDR3: CANSQEGTGVNAIYF. The CDR3 coding sequence is TGCGCCAACAGCCAAGAGGGAACAGGGGTAAACGCCATATATTTT.

Comment on this clonotype: The junction departs from the called germline gene at one end, perhaps through a read error. The chain couples TRBV4-2 to TRBJ2-2; D may be TRBD2 (5 bases). CDR1 LGHNA and CDR2 YNFKEQ come from the germline V gene. This CDR3 region has 18 residues. The CDR3 reads CASSQQRFGQVNTGKLFF. The CDR3 DNA reads TGTGCCAGCAGCCAACAGCGATTTGGTCAGGTGAACACCGGGAAGCTGTTTTTT.

The rearrangement uses TRBV10-3 and TRBJ2-7; TRBD2 aligns across 16 bases. The CDR3 loop spans 19 amino acids. Germline values: CDR1 ENHRY, CDR2 SYGVKD. CDR3 amino acids: CDITERSGLAGGFSYEQYF. Here the CDR3 DNA reads TGTGATATCACCGAACGATCGGGACTAGCGGGAGGGTTCTCCTACGAGCAGTACTTC.

As regards this clonotype: The junction and the germline gene differ at one end; a read error may be behind it. The chain has TRBV6-5 and TRBJ2-1; 7 positions agree with TRBD1. The CDR3 has 11 residues. Germline lookup yields CDR1 MNHEY and CDR2 SVGAGI. CDR3 loop: CASLRGHERFF. The DNA of the CDR3 is TGTGCCTCCCTTAGGGGGCATGAGCGGTTCTTC.